These 23 T cell receptor beta chains were all obtained from the same sample, sequenced in a study of blood T cell repertoires in COVID-19. The method was immunoSEQ multiplex PCR; TCRdb's version includes in-frame clones alone and lacks a portion of them. The sample has a few hundred thousand clones; about 86% are singletons. Sequencing was performed on PBMCs or T cells enriched from blood (not recorded which). These receptors were collected from a woman aged 45-59 years in a cohort exposed to, infected with or recovered from COVID-19 (not recorded which).

The chain is built from TRBV6-5 and TRBJ2-2, with 7 bases matching TRBD1. With V trimmed by 7 bases and J by 7 bases, 9 bases remained unmatched. The CDR3 length is 14 residues. Germline CDR1 and CDR2: MNHEY and SVGAGI. CDR3 protein: CASTNRGTGGELFF. The CDR3 bases are TGTGCCAGCACAAACAGGGGTACGGGCGGGGAGCTGTTTTTT.

This sequence joins TRBV10-3 and TRBJ2-3; 10 nucleotides align to TRBD2. Germline V gene sequence: CDR1 ENHRY, CDR2 SYGVKD. The CDR3 sequence is 16 residues long. V was pared by 6 bases and J by 0 bases, with 6 bases of the junction left unmatched. The CDR3 reads CAIRALAGSSTDTQYF. CDR3 coding DNA: TGTGCCATCAGAGCACTAGCGGGGAGCAGCACAGATACGCAGTATTTT.

V usage is TRBV27 and J usage is TRBJ1-1; a weak D match, TRBD1 (6 bases). Per the germline V gene, CDR1 is MNHEY and CDR2 is SMNVEV (reference sequence). The CDR3 sequence is 16 residues long. V was cut by 2 bases and J by 1 base, with 14 bases left in between. CDR3 in amino acids: CASSLQPGAPNTEAFF. CDR3 sequence (DNA): TGTGCCAGCAGTTTACAGCCAGGGGCCCCGAACACTGAAGCTTTCTTT.

This chain connects TRBV6-2 or TRBV6-3 to TRBJ1-5; 9 positions agree with TRBD1. Germline loops: CDR1 MNHEY, CDR2 SVGEGT. The V segment lost 5 bases and the J segment 3 bases; nucleotides outside the gene matches: 5. The CDR3 sequence is 15 residues long. The CDR3 region has the DNA TGTGCCAGCAGTCCCCGGGACAGGGCCAATCAGCCCCAGCATTTT. Protein: CASSPRDRANQPQHF.

The J gene is TRBJ2-5, the V gene TRBV18; the D is unclear. V was shortened by 1 base and J by 2 bases, with 11 bases between the two germline ends. Germline V gene lookup returns CDR1 KGHSH and CDR2 LQKENI. This CDR3 spans 15 amino acids. Written as DNA, the CDR3 is TGTGCCAGCTCACCACTGATGGCGGTTCAAGAGACCCAGTACTTC. It encodes CASSPLMAVQETQYF.

The genes are TRBV18 and TRBJ1-2; no firm D call. The germline CDR1 and CDR2 sequences are KGHSH and LQKENI. The CDR3 sequence is 12 residues long. V lost 4 bases and J 10 bases, leaving 13 bases between the germline ends. CDR3 loop: CASSRDRDSYTF. Written as DNA, the CDR3 is TGTGCCAGCTCACGAGACCGGGATTCCTACACCTTC.

The V gene is TRBV6-5, the J gene TRBJ1-5, with D possibly being TRBD1 (6 bases). The V end was cut by 0 bases, the J end by 5 bases, with 14 bases between. Germline V gene data show CDR1 as MNHEY and CDR2 as SVGAGI. CDR3 length equals 16 residues. DNA of the CDR3: TGTGCCAGCAGTTACTCGTTTTCCCCAGGGGATCAGCCCCAGCATTTT. Protein sequence: CASSYSFSPGDQPQHF.

The chain uses TRBV11-3 and TRBJ1-3, with 7 bases identical to TRBD1. Germline V gene lookup returns CDR1 SGHNT and CDR2 YENEEA. Trimming at V came to 3 bases and at J to 4 bases, leaving 0 bases not matched to a gene. The CDR3 consists of 13 residues. The CDR3 region is CASSLGQGNTIYF. In DNA, the CDR3 is TGTGCCAGCAGCTTGGGACAGGGAAACACCATATATTTT.

This clone was observed a few times. The V and J genes are TRBV21-1 and TRBJ1-3. TRBV21-1 is labeled a pseudogene. The CDR3 totals 17 residues. The CDR3 nucleotides read TGTGCCAGCAGCGGCTGTGAGGGGGGGAATATCGGAAACACCATATATTTT. This translates into CASSGCEGGNIGNTIYF.

The chain uses TRBV6-2 or TRBV6-3 and TRBJ2-7, with D possibly matching TRBD1 (5 bases). The germline V gene has CDR1 MNHEY and CDR2 SVGEGT. There are 15 residues in the CDR3. V was clipped by 1 base and J by 3 bases, with 13 bases between them. The CDR3 DNA is TGTGCCAGCAGTTACTATGGACAAACTAACTACGAGCAGTACTTC. Translated, it gives CASSYYGQTNYEQYF.

For the CDR3, the DNA is TGTGCCAGCAGTGAAGGACTAGGCCCCTACGAGCAGTACTTC. Translation gives CASSEGLGPYEQYF. The genes are TRBV6-1 and TRBJ2-7; weak D call: TRBD2 (6 bases). Trimming took off 1 base at V and 2 bases at J, with 9 bases between the two ends. The CDR3 sequence is 14 residues long. The germline gives CDR1 MNHNS, CDR2 SASEGT.

The gene calls are TRBV23-1 and TRBJ2-7, with D perhaps TRBD2 (5 bases). TRBV23-1 is marked as an open reading frame, function uncertain. Trimming removed 3 bases from V and 5 bases from J, with 14 bases in between. The CDR3 loop spans 14 amino acids. Here the CDR3 reads CASSHDRGDDEQYF. The CDR3 bases are TGCGCCAGCAGTCATGACCGGGGTGACGACGAGCAGTACTTC.

A single count supports this clone. This chain connects TRBV28 to TRBJ1-5; TRBD1 matches 7 bases. This CDR3 is built from 15 residues. With V trimmed by 5 bases and J by 2 bases, 6 bases remained unmatched. The germline CDR1 and CDR2 sequences are MDHEN and SYDVKM. The DNA for the CDR3 is TGTGCCAGCAGTATCAGGGGGAGCGGCAATCAGCCCCAGCATTTT. Translated: CASSIRGSGNQPQHF.

V gene TRBV15 combines with J gene TRBJ1-3; tentative D call: TRBD1 (6 bases). The CDR3 runs 15 residues. Trimming stripped 5 bases from V and 4 bases from J, with 15 bases between. Germline V gives CDR1 LNHNV, CDR2 YYDKDF (reference sequence). This chain's CDR3 is CATSFSDSTGNTIYF. Here the CDR3 DNA reads TGTGCCACCAGCTTTTCGGACAGCACCGGAAACACCATATATTTT.

The chain is built from TRBV28 and TRBJ1-2, with D unresolved. Germline values: CDR1 MDHEN, CDR2 SYDVKM. V lost 5 bases and J 7 bases, leaving 14 bases between the germline ends. The CDR3 is made up of 13 amino acids. CDR3 loop: CASSVLREGGYTF. DNA for the CDR3: TGTGCCAGCAGTGTCTTACGGGAGGGTGGCTACACCTTC.

V is TRBV7-3 and J is TRBJ2-3; 8 bases are shared with TRBD2. V was pared by 2 bases and J by 6 bases, with 10 bases of the junction left unmatched. The CDR3 is made up of 16 amino acids. Germline V gives CDR1 SGHTA, CDR2 FQGTGA. The CDR3 DNA sequence: TGTGCCAGCAGCTTATCACCCGGGGGGGGCCCCGATACGCAGTATTTT. Protein product: CASSLSPGGGPDTQYF. Supplemented by reference TRBV7-3 and TRBJ2-3, the full variable domain reads GAGVSQTPSNKVTEKGKYVELRCDPISGHTALYWYRQSLGQGPEFLIYFQGTGAADDSGLPNDRFFAVRPEGSVSTLKIQRTERGDSAVYLCASSLSPGGGPDTQYFGPGTRLTVL.

The chain carries TRBV5-1 and TRBJ2-4; possible D gene TRBD2, 6 bases. CDR1 SGHRS and CDR2 YFSETQ come from the germline V gene. Trimming removed 3 bases from V and 1 base from J, with 14 bases in between. The CDR3 covers 16 residues. DNA of the CDR3: TGCGCCAGCAGCTCCCGACCCGCGGGGGCCAAAAACATTCAGTACTTC. Protein product: CASSSRPAGAKNIQYF.

The chain links TRBV5-1 to TRBJ1-1, with D unclear. CDR3 length: 13 residues. Germline CDR1 reads SGHRS; CDR2 reads YFSETQ. Trimming took 5 bases from V and 3 from J, leaving 11 bases between them. CDR3 loop: CASRWRTDTEAFF. CDR3 nucleotide sequence: TGCGCCAGCAGATGGAGGACGGACACTGAAGCTTTCTTT.

This sequence joins TRBV10-1 and TRBJ2-1, with 13 bases matching TRBD2. The germline V gene encodes CDR1 WNHNN and CDR2 SYGVQD (reference sequence). This CDR3 is 16 amino acids long. V shed 3 bases, J shed 5 bases, and the junction held 4 bases outside the gene matches. The CDR3 DNA sequence: TGCGCCAGCAGTGAACTAGCGGGGGGGCCTAACAATGAGCAGTTCTTC. Residues: CASSELAGGPNNEQFF.

This clone was seen a few times. The CDR3 sequence: CASSWTGSTEAFF. DNA of the CDR3: TGTGCCAGCAGCTGGACAGGGAGTACTGAAGCTTTCTTT. The chain is built from TRBV5-6 and TRBJ1-1; 8 nucleotides agree with TRBD1. V was pared by 3 bases and J by 5 bases, with 3 bases of the junction left unmatched. The CDR3 is 13 residues long. Germline-derived CDR1 and CDR2 are SGHDT and YYEEEE.

This chain uses TRBV5-1 with TRBJ1-3; TRBD1 matches 7 bases. The CDR3 is 17 residues long. The V and J ends lost 0 bases and 0 bases, in that order; junction bases with no gene match: 6. Germline V CDR1 and CDR2: SGHRS, YFSETQ. The CDR3 DNA sequence: TGCGCCAGCAGCTTGGCCGGGACAGCCAACTCTGGAAACACCATATATTTT. Translated: CASSLAGTANSGNTIYF.

The V and J genes are TRBV5-4 and TRBJ1-2; 11 bases match TRBD1. Germline V CDR1 and CDR2: SGHNT, YYREEE (reference sequence). Unmatched junction bases numbered 5, after V lost 4 bases and J lost 3 bases. CDR3 length equals 15 residues. This chain's CDR3 is CASSSPGQGDYGYTF. CDR3 sequence (DNA): TGTGCCAGCAGCAGCCCGGGACAGGGGGACTATGGCTACACCTTC. The whole variable domain, filled in from reference TRBV5-4 and TRBJ1-2, reads ETGVTQSPTHLIKTRGQQVTLRCSSQSGHNTVSWYQQALGQGPQFIFQYYREEENGRGNFPPRFSGLQFPNYSSELNVNALELDDSALYLCASSSPGQGDYGYTFGSGTRLTVV.

This clone was observed a few times. The chain is built from TRBV19 and TRBJ1-5; 8 positions agree with TRBD1. The CDR3 contains 18 residues. V gave up 6 bases and J gave up 4 bases; unmatched junction bases: 17. Looked up from germline, CDR1 is LNHDA and CDR2 is SQIVND (reference sequence). CDR3 region: CASSYPTSGQGGNQPQHF. As DNA, the CDR3 is TGTGCCAGTAGCTACCCCACCTCCGGACAGGGTGGGAATCAGCCCCAGCATTTT.